The 4 T cell receptor beta chains in this list originate from one sample, sequenced in a study of T cell responses to AZD1222 COVID-19 vaccine (dated by TCRdb to 2020 to 2022). The time point tag for this specimen amounts to: baseline before first vaccination. Library method: the immunoSEQ multiplex PCR assay. This is the immuneACCESS table as TCRdb keeps it, with only in-frame sequences that have V and J called. A part of the clones is gone; compared with another copy, unresolved V genes explain less than half, and the rest is unexplained. The sample table holds roughly 130,000 clones, of which roughly 90% were seen once. The ten largest clonotypes hold 2.5% to 3.5% of the sample. The sequences come from peripheral blood, collected on day 0 of AZD1222 vaccination. All receptors derive from an adult in good health.

The chain combines TRBV3-1 (or the pseudogene TRBV3-2) with TRBJ1-1; the D is unclear. The germline gives CDR1 LGHDT, CDR2 YNNKEL (reference sequence). The V end lost 5 bases, the J end lost 1 base, and 8 bases lay between the germline ends. The CDR3 runs 13 residues. The CDR3 here is CASSLGENTEAFF. The CDR3 region has the DNA TGTGCCAGCAGCTTAGGAGAGAACACTGAAGCTTTCTTT.

This clone appeared once. V usage is TRBV4-1 and J usage is TRBJ1-6; D gene ambiguous. The CDR3 has 15 residues. Germline V CDR1 and CDR2: MGHRA, YSYEKL. The V gene lost 3 bases and the J gene lost 6 bases, with 12 bases spanning the gap. The CDR3 DNA follows: TGCGCCAGCAGCCAGAAGGCTCTGGCTAATTCACCCCTCCACTTT. Its protein is CASSQKALANSPLHF.

The rearrangement links TRBV6-5 to TRBJ1-2; no reliable D call. From germline, CDR1 is MNHEY and CDR2 SVGAGI. The CDR3 is 14 residues long. V lost 6 bases to trimming and J lost 4 bases, with 15 bases between them. For the CDR3, the DNA is TGTGCCAGCAGCCCCCTGGTCCGCACCTATGGCTACACCTTC. It codes for CASSPLVRTYGYTF.

The chain combines TRBV7-9 with TRBJ1-1; no clear D gene. The CDR3 sequence is 15 residues long. V lost 5 bases to trimming and J lost 1 base, with 14 bases between them. Germline CDR1 and CDR2: SEHNR and FQNEAQ (reference sequence). The CDR3 DNA follows: TGTGCCAGCAGCCTCCGGGCCAAGCCGAACACTGAAGCTTTCTTT. Its translation is CASSLRAKPNTEAFF.